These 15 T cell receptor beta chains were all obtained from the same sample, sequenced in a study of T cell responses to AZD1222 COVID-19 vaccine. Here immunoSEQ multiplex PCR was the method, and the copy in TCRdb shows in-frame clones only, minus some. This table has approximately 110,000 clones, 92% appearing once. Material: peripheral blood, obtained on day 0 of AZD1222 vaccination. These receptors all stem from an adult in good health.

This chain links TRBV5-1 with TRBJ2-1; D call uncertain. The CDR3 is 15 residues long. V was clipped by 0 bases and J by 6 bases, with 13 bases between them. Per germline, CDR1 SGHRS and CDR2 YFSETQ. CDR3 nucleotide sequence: TGCGCCAGCAGCTTGGCTGTAAGTGACGCCAATGAGCAGTTCTTC. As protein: CASSLAVSDANEQFF.

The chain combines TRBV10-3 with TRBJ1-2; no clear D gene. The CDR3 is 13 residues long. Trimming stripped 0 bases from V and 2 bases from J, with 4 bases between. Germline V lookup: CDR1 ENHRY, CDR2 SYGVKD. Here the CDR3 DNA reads TGTGCCATCAGTGAGTCGGAGAACTATGGCTACACCTTC. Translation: CAISESENYGYTF.

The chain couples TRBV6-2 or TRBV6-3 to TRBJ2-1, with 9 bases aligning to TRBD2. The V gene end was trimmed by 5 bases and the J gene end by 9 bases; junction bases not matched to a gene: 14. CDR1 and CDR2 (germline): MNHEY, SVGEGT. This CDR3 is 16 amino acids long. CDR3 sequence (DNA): TGTGCCAGCAGTGGTTCGGGCGGGGGGGGCCCGAGTGAGCAGTTCTTC. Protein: CASSGSGGGGPSEQFF.

Here the CDR3 reads CASSHGSYTEAFF. As DNA, the CDR3 is TGTGCCAGCAGCCACGGGAGCTACACTGAAGCTTTCTTT. V gene TRBV9 combines with J gene TRBJ1-1; the D is unclear. The germline V gene encodes CDR1 SGDLS and CDR2 YYNGEE. This CDR3 comprises 13 residues. V lost 4 bases, J lost 3 bases, and 10 bases lay in between.

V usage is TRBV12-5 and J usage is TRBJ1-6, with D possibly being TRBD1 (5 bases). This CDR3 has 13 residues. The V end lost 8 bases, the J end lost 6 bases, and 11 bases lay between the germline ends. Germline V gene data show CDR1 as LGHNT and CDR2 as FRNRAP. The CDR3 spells CASHRDLNSPLHF. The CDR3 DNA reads TGTGCTAGTCACCGGGACCTTAATTCACCCCTCCACTTT.

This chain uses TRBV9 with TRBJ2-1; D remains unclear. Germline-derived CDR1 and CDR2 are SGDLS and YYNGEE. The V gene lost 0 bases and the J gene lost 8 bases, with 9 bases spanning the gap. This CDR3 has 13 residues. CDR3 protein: CASSVVADHEQFF. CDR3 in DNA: TGTGCCAGCAGCGTAGTCGCCGACCATGAGCAGTTCTTC. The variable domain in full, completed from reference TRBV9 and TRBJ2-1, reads DSGVTQTPKHLITATGQRVTLRCSPRSGDLSVYWYQQSLDQGLQFLIQYYNGEERAKGNILERFSAQQFPDLHSELNLSSLELGDSALYFCASSVVADHEQFFGPGTRLTVL.

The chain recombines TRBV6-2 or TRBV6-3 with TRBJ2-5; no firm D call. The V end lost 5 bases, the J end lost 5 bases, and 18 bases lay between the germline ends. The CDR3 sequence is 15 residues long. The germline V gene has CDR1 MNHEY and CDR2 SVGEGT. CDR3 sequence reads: CASSPWSGVRETQYF. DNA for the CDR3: TGTGCCAGCAGTCCCTGGAGTGGAGTCAGGGAGACCCAGTACTTC.

CDR3 coding DNA: TGTGCCAGCAGCCCAACTAGCGGGGTCTACGAGCAGTACTTC. As protein: CASSPTSGVYEQYF. The chain links TRBV7-2 to TRBJ2-7, with 10 nucleotides matching TRBD2. Germline CDR1 and CDR2: SGHTA and FQGNSA. The CDR3 covers 14 residues. V was pared by 5 bases and J by 3 bases, with 4 bases of the junction left unmatched.

The CDR3 loop is CASSLKGATGGSFLHEQYF. CDR3 coding DNA: TGTGCCAGCAGCCTCAAGGGGGCGACAGGGGGTTCATTCCTCCACGAGCAGTACTTC. V usage is TRBV27 and J usage is TRBJ2-7; 9 nucleotides align to TRBD1. The junction had 23 bases not matched to a gene; V was cut back by 6 bases and J by 5 bases. The length of the CDR3 is 19 residues. Germline V gene data show CDR1 as MNHEY and CDR2 as SMNVEV (reference sequence).

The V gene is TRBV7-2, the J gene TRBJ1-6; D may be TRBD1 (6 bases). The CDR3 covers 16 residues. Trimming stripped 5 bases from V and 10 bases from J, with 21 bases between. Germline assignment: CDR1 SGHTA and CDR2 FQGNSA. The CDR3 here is CASSGRGGGFGSPLHF. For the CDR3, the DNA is TGTGCCAGCAGCGGAAGGGGGGGAGGTTTCGGATCACCCCTCCACTTT.

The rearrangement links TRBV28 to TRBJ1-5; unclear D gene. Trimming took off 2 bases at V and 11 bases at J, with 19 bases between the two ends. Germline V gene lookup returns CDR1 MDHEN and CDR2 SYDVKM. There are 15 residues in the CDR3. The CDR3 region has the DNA TGTGCCAGCAGTTTAGGCGACAACCAAATCATGGCCCAGCATTTT. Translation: CASSLGDNQIMAQHF.

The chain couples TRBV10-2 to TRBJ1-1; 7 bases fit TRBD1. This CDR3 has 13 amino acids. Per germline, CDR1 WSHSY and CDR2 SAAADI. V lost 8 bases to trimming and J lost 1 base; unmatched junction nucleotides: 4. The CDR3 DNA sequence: TGCGCCAGCGCGGGACAGCCGAACACTGAAGCTTTCTTT. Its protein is CASAGQPNTEAFF.

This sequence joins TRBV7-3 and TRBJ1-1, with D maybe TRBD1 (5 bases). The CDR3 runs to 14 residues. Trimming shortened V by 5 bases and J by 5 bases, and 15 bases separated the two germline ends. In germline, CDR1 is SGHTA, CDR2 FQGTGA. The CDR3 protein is CASSLPGQPTEAFF. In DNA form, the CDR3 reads TGTGCCAGCAGCCTCCCGGGGCAGCCGACTGAAGCTTTCTTT.

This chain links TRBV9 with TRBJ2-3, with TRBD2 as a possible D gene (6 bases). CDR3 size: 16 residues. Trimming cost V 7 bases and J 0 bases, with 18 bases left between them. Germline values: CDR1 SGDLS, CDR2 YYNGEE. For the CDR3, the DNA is TGTGCCAGCTCGAACGGGGCTAGCGTTAGCACAGATACGCAGTATTTT. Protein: CASSNGASVSTDTQYF.

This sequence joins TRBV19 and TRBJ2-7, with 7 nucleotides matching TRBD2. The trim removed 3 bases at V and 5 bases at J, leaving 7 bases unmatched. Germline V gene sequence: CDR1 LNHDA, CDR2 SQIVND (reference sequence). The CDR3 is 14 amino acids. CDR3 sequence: CASSIYRGVHEQYF. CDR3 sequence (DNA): TGTGCCAGTAGTATTTATCGGGGGGTCCACGAGCAGTACTTC.